What follows is one T cell receptor beta chain and its context. This clonotype was counted a few times. The target of this receptor is not known. No per-base quality is available; no much larger clone lies one base away. Sequencer: Illumina NovaSeq 6000. TCRalpha and TCRbeta cDNA libraries were constructed by 5'RACE with constant-segment primers, with sample barcodes and unique molecular identifiers being introduced. Trizol reagent was used to extract RNA from every sample. Library amplification was performed in two PCR steps, and a second sample barcode and Illumina TruSeq adapters were introduced in the second step. Sequencing of libraries was performed on an Illumina NovaSeq with 2 x 150 bp paired-end reads. As for the authors' bioinformatics: Reads were demultiplexed and collapsed into UMI-guided consensus sequences with migec v1.2.7. Using mixcr v2.1.11, UMI consensuses were aligned to TRA and TRB V and J templates and then assembled into clonotypes. Clonotypes were classified as expanded or contracted when called significant by both edgeR and NoisET, with noise models trained on biological replicates. edgeR calls used a false discovery rate-adjusted p below 0.01 and a log2 fold-change threshold of 1. PCA with hierarchical clustering of max-normalized trajectories of the 1000 most abundant clonotypes was used as exploratory dynamics analysis. Separately sequenced CD4+ and CD8+ repertoires were used to assign a CD4 or CD8 phenotype to each responding clone. Starting from the raw public reads, TCRdb applied fastp trimming at Q25, assembled clones with MiXCR and retained in-frame beta chains. Rows merge per CDR3 protein into single entries with the most common DNA and genes. The V and J calls here are based on TCRdb, not the publication. Across this sample there are hundreds of thousands of distinct CDR3 sequences, with about an eighth seen only once. The ten largest clones take up about a fifth of the sample.

This entry belongs to a study of T-cell memory formation after mild COVID-19 (TCRdb year 2021). Background on the whole study: TCR sequence clusters from the two donors were found to be largely donor specific. T-cell clones expanding and contracting after mild COVID-19 in a couple of donors were tracked by longitudinal TCRalpha and TCRbeta repertoire sequencing. Two young, previously healthy adult volunteers, one female and one male, were included in the cohort.

Ficoll-Paque density gradient centrifugation was the method used to isolate PBMCs. The CDR3 holds 14 amino acids from the cysteine to the phenylalanine. Solely the CDR3 DNA is kept, with 42 bases framed from the first base. In the germline V gene, CDR1 corresponds to SGDLS and CDR2 to YYNGEE. Trimmed from V: 2 bases; trimmed from J: 3 bases; junction bases lacking a gene match: 1. General study outcomes and caveats: The detection of some responding clones in pre-infection memory suggests that pre-existing cross-reactive memory T cells joined the SARS-CoV-2 response. SARS-CoV-2 specificity was not confirmed for the second-wave clones peaking on day 37. Balanced CD4/CD8 phenotypes were observed for clones contracting from day 15 to 85, whereas a bias towards CD4+ was observed for a second wave of clones expanding from day 15 to 37. Contracting CD4+ clones were found mainly in CM and EM memory subsets, while CD8+ clones were enriched in EMRA. Only a couple of mild cases were covered in the study, and larger cohorts including severe cases with pre-infection samples were considered necessary.

Sequencing was done on a sample of PBMCs or a T cell subset sorted from them (not recorded which). The receptor's source is a man younger than 30 who had mild COVID-19 (a few samples of this study predate the infection). The sample titles of this study are shuffled in the database, so cell type and time point are left out; the donor was told from shared clones. The V gene is TRBV9 and the J gene is TRBJ2-3; 9 central bases correspond to TRBD1. The DNA sequence follows: TGTGCCAGCAGCGTCGGGACAGGGACAGATACGCAGTATTTT. The resulting protein is CASSVGTGTDTQYF.